This T cell receptor (beta chain) was sequenced during a study of T cells after yellow fever vaccination. Findings and limits, study-wide: Of the clonotypes, a small share occurred in both CD4 and CD8 compartments. Repertoires sorted by FACS could include abundant clonotypes that are contaminants from the bulk population. Weaker overall, the secondary response nonetheless peaked faster (day 5 versus 15).

Concerning this clonotype itself: Its specificity is not known.

The CDR3 loop spans 16 amino acids. V shed 5 bases and J 5 bases; nucleotides not matched to a gene: 12. Per germline, CDR1 SEHNR and CDR2 FQNEAQ (reference sequence). For TCR, cDNA came from 5'RACE template switching, which added a universal primer site and UMIs. TCRdb independently ran MiXCR on the 5' RACE reads; one entry per CDR3 protein. Found here are roughly 170,000 distinct CDR3 sequences, around 9.7% of them singletons; the top ten hold under 40%. This specimen was CD8+ T cells sorted from PBMCs, taken 45 days after the yellow fever booster vaccination. V is TRBV7-9 and J is TRBJ2-1; 7 positions agree with TRBD1. The sequence was collected from a man aged 18 to 30 who received the YFV17D yellow fever vaccine. The CDR3 DNA is TGTGCCAGCAGCAAAACCCGGGACAGACAAAACAATGAGCAGTTCTTC. This sequence encodes CASSKTRDRQNNEQFF.